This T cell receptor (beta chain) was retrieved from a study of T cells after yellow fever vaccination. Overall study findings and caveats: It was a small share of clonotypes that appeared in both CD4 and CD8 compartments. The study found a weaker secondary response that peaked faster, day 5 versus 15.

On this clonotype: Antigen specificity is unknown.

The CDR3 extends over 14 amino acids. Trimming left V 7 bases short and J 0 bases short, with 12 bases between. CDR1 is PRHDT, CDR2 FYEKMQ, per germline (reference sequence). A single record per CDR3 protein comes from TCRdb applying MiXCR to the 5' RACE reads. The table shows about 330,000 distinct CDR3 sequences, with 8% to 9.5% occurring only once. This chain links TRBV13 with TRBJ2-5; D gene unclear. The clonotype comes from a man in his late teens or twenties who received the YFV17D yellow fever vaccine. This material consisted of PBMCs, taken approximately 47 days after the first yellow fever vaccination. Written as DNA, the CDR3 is TGTGCCAGCACCACCTCAAGTTACCAAGAGACCCAGTACTTC. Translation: CASTTSSYQETQYF.